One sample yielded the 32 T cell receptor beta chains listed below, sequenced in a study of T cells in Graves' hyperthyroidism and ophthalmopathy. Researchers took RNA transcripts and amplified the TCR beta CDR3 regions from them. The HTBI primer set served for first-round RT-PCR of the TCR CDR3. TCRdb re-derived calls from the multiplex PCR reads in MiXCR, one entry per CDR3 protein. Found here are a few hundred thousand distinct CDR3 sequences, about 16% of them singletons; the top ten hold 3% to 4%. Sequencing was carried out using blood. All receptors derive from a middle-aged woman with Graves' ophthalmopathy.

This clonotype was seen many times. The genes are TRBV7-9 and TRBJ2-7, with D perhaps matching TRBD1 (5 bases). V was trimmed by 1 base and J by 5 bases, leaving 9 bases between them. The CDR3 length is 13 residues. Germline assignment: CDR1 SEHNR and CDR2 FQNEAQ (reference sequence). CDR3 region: CASSLDRINEQYF. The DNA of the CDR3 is TGTGCCAGCAGCTTAGACAGGATCAACGAGCAGTACTTC. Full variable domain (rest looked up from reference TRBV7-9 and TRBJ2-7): DTGVSQNPRHKITKRGQNVTFRCDPISEHNRLYWYRQTLGQGPEFLTYFQNEAQLEKSRLLSDRFSAERPKGSFSTLEIQRTEQGDSAMYLCASSLDRINEQYFGPGTRLTVT.

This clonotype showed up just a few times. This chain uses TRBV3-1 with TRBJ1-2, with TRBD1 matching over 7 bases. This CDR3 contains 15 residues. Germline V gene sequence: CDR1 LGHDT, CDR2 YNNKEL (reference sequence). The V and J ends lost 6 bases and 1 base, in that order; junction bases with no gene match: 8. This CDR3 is CASRPLGQLNYGYTF. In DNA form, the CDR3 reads TGTGCCAGCAGGCCGCTGGGACAGCTTAACTATGGCTACACCTTC.

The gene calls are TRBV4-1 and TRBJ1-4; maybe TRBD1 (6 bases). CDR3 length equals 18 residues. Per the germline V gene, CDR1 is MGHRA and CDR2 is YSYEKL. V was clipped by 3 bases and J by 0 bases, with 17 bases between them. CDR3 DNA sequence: TGCGCCAGCAGCCATGAGCTTGGGGGGCTGGCAACTAATGAAAAACTGTTTTTT. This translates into CASSHELGGLATNEKLFF.

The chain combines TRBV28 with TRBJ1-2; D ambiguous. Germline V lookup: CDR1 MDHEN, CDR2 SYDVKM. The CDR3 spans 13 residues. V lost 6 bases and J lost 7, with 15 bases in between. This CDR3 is CASSQPGPLGYTF. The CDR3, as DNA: TGTGCCAGCAGCCAGCCCGGGCCCCTTGGCTACACCTTC.

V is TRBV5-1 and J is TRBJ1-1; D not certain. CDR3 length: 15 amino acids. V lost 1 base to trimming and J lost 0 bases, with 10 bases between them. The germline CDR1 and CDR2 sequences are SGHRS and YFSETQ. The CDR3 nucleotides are TGCGCCAGCAGCTTGTCTCCCCTTCTGAACACTGAAGCTTTCTTT. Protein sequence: CASSLSPLLNTEAFF.

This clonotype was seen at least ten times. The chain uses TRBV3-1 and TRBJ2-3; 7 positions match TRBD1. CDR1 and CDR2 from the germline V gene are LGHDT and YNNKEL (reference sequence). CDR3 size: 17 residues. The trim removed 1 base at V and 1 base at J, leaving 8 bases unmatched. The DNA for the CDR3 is TGTGCCAGCAGCCAAGTATTCTCAGGGACAGGCACAGATACGCAGTATTTT. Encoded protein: CASSQVFSGTGTDTQYF.

The CDR3 sequence is CSVAGTANSPLHF. The DNA for the CDR3 is TGCAGCGTTGCCGGGACAGCTAATTCACCCCTCCACTTT. The V call is TRBV29-1, the J call TRBJ1-6; TRBD1 agrees at 7 bases. V trimming: 4 bases; J trimming: 6 bases; junction bases outside the gene matches: 3. This CDR3 comprises 13 residues. Germline CDR1 is SQVTM and CDR2 is ANQGSEA.

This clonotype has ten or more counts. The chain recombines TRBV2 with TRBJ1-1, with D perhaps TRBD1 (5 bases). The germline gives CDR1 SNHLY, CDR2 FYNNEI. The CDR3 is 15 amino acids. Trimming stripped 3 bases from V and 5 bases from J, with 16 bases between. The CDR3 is CASSDPWQGGTEAFF. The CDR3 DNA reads TGTGCCAGCAGTGATCCCTGGCAGGGAGGAACTGAAGCTTTCTTT.

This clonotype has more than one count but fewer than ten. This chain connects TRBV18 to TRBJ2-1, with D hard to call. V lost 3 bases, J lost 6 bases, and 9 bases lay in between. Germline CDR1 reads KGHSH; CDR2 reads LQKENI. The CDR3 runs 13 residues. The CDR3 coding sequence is TGTGCCAGCTCACCGAGTAGGGCCAATGAGCAGTTCTTC. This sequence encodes CASSPSRANEQFF.

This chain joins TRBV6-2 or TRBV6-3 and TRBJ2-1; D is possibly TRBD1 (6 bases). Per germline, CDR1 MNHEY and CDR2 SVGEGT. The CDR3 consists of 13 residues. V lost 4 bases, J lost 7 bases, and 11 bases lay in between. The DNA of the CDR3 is TGTGCCAGCAGTTTTCTACAGGGTAATGAGCAGTTCTTC. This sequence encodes CASSFLQGNEQFF.

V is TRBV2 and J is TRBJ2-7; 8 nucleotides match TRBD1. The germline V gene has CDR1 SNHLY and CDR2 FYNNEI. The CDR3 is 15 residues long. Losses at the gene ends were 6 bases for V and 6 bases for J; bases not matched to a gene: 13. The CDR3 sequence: CASSWTGLEAGEQYF. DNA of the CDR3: TGTGCCAGCAGCTGGACAGGGTTGGAAGCGGGCGAGCAGTACTTC.

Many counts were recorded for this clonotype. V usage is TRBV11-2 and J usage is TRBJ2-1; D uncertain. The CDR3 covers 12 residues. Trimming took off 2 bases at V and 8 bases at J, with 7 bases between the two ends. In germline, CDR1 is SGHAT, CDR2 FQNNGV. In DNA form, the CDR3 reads TGTGCCAGCAGCTTATATTTCGATGAGCAGTTCTTC. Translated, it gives CASSLYFDEQFF.

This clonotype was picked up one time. The chain's CDR3 is CASSAIRGEKLFF. CDR3 DNA: TGTGCCAGTAGTGCCATCAGGGGTGAAAAACTGTTTTTT. This sequence joins TRBV19 and TRBJ1-4; D may be TRBD1 (6 bases). CDR1 is LNHDA and CDR2 is SQIVND in the germline V gene (reference sequence). This CDR3 spans 13 amino acids. V was cut by 5 bases and J by 7 bases, with 11 bases left in between.

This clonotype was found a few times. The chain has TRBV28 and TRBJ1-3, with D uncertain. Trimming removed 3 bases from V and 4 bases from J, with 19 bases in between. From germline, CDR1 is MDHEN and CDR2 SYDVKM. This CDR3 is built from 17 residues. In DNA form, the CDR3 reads TGTGCCAGCAGTTTGCCCGGCTTGTCCCCGTCCGGAAACACCATATATTTT. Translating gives CASSLPGLSPSGNTIYF.

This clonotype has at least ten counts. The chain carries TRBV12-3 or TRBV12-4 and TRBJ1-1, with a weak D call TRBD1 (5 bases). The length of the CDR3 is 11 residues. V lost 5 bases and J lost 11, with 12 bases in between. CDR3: CASSKAGNAFF. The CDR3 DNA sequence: TGTGCCAGCAGTAAGGCAGGGAACGCTTTCTTT.

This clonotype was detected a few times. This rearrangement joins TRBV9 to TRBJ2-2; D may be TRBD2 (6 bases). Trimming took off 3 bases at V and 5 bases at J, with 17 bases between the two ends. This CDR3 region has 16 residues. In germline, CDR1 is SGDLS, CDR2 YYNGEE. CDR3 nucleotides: TGTGCCAGCAGCGCTGGACCCCCGGGGGTGACCGGGGAGCTGTTTTTT. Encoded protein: CASSAGPPGVTGELFF. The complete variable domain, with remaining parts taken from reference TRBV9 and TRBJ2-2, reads DSGVTQTPKHLITATGQRVTLRCSPRSGDLSVYWYQQSLDQGLQFLIQYYNGEERAKGNILERFSAQQFPDLHSELNLSSLELGDSALYFCASSAGPPGVTGELFFGEGSRLTVL.

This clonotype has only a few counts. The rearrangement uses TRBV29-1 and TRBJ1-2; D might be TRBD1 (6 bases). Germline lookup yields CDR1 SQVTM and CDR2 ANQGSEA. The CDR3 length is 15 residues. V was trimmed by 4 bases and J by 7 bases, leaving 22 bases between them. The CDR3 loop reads CSVGGPQGSTAGYTF. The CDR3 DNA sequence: TGCAGCGTTGGGGGGCCCCAGGGTTCAACTGCTGGCTACACCTTC.

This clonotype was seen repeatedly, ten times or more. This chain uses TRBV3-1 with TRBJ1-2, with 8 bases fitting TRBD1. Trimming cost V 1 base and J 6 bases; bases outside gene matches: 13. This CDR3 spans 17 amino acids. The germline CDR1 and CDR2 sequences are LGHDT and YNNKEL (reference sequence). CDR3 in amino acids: CASSQGTGWTTVDGYTF. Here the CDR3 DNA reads TGTGCCAGCAGCCAAGGGACAGGGTGGACGACGGTTGATGGCTACACCTTC.

CDR3 in amino acids: CASSLITPYNEQFF. The DNA of the CDR3 is TGCGCCAGCAGCTTAATCACACCTTACAATGAGCAGTTCTTC. The chain combines TRBV5-1 with TRBJ2-1; unclear D gene. CDR1 and CDR2 from the germline V gene are SGHRS and YFSETQ. The V and J ends lost 2 bases and 4 bases respectively, with 10 bases between them. CDR3 length: 14 amino acids.

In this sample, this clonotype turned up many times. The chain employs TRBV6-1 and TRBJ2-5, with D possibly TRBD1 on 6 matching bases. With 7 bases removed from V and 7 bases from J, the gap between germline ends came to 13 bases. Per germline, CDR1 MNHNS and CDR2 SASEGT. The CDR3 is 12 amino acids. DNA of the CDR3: TGTGCCAGCAACACAGGGCCTTTGACCCAGTACTTC. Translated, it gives CASNTGPLTQYF.

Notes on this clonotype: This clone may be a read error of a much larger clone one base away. CDR3 DNA sequence: TGTGCCAGCAGCTTAGGTACAGGGTTCACCGGGGAGCCGTTTTTT. The encoded protein is CASSLGTGFTGEPFF. This chain connects TRBV11-2 to TRBJ2-2; D possibly corresponds to TRBD1 (6 bases). Germline CDR1 SGHAT, CDR2 FQNNGV. The CDR3 length is 15 residues.

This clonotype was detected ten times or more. CDR3 DNA sequence: TGCGCCAGCAGCGGAAATAGCGGGAGGGAGGAGCAGTACTTC. Protein product: CASSGNSGREEQYF. This chain uses TRBV5-1 with TRBJ2-7; TRBD2 matches 11 bases. The length of the CDR3 is 14 residues. V lost 4 bases to trimming and J lost 7 bases; unmatched junction nucleotides: 7. Germline assignment: CDR1 SGHRS and CDR2 YFSETQ.

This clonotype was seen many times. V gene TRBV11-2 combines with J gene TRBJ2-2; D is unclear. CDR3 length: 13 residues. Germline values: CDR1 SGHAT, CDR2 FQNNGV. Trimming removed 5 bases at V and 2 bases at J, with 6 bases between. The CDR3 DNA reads TGTGCCAGCAGCCCATCAAACACCGGGGAGCTGTTTTTT. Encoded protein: CASSPSNTGELFF.

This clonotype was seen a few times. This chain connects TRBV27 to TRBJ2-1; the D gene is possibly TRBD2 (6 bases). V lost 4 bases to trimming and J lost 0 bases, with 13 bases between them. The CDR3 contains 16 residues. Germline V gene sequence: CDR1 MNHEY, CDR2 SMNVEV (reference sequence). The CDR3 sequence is CASSYLVGSSYNEQFF. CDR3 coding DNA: TGTGCCAGCAGTTACCTGGTCGGGAGCTCCTACAATGAGCAGTTCTTC.

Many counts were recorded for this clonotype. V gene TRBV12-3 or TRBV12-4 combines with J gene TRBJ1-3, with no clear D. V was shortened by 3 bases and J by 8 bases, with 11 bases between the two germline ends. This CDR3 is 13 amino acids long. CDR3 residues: CASSFRQRDTIYF. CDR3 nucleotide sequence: TGTGCCAGCAGTTTTAGGCAGCGCGACACCATATATTTT.

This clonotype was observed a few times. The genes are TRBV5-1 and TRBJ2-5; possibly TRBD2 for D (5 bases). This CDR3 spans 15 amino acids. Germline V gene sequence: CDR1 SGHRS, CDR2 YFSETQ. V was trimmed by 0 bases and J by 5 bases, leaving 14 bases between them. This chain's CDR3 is CASSLEGSGSETQYF. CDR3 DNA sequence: TGCGCCAGCAGCTTGGAAGGGAGTGGCTCGGAGACCCAGTACTTC.

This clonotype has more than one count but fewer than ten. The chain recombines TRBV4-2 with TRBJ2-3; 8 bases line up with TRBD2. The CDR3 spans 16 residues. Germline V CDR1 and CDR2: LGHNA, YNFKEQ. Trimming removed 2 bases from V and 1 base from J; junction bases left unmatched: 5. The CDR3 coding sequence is TGTGCCAGCAGCCAACAAAAGACTAGCGGCACAGATACGCAGTATTTT. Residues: CASSQQKTSGTDTQYF.

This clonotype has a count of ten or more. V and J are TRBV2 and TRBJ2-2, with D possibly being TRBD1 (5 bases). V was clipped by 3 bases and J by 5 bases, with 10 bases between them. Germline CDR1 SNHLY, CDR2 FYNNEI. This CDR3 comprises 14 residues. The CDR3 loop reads CASSDGAGTGELFF. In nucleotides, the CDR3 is TGTGCCAGCAGTGATGGGGCAGGGACCGGGGAGCTGTTTTTT.

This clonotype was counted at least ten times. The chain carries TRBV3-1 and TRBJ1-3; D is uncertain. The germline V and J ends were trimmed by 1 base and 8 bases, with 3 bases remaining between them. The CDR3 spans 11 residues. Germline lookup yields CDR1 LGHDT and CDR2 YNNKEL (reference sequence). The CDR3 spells CASSQGDTIYF. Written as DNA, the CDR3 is TGTGCCAGCAGCCAAGGGGACACCATATATTTT.

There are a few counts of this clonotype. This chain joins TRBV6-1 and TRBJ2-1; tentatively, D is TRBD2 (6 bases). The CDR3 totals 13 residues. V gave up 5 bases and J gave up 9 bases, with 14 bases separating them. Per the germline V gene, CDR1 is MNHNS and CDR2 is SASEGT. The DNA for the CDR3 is TGTGCCAGCAGTCCGGGGGACGGGGGTGAGCAGTTCTTC. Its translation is CASSPGDGGEQFF.

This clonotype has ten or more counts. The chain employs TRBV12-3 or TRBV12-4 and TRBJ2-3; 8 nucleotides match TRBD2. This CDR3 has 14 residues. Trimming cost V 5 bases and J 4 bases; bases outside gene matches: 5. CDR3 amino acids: CASSPGRVADTQYF. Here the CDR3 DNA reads TGTGCCAGCAGTCCCGGGAGGGTCGCAGATACGCAGTATTTT.

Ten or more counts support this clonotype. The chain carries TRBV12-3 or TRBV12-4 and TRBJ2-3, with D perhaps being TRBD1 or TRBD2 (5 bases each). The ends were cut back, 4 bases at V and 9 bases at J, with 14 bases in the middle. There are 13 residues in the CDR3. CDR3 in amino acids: CASSSLLGETQYF. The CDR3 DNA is TGTGCCAGCAGTTCCCTCCTAGGGGAGACGCAGTATTTT.